A selection of T cell receptor beta chains follows, all from one sample in a study of Ad26.COV2.S vaccination and SARS-CoV-2 variants. Method: immunoSEQ multiplex PCR; TCRdb's copy keeps in-frame clones and lacks some. This table holds about 680,000 clones, around 90% found once. The sample in question was peripheral blood, obtained in a trial of Ad26.COV2.S vaccine versus placebo. These receptors all stem from a person aged 18 to 59 who received the Ad26.COV2.S COVID-19 vaccine or a placebo. The CDR3 runs from the conserved cysteine through the conserved F or W. Fields, in order: CDR3 length, clone size, J gene, D gene, V gene, CDR3 protein, CDR3 DNA. A D gene is named only where the DNA matches it firmly. Only some rows state a clone size, as once, few, many or a class for expanded clones.

14 NA TRBJ1-2 NA TRBV5-4 CASSSRDNWDGYTF TGTGCCAGCAGTAGCCGGGACAATTGGGACGGCTACACCTTC
17 NA TRBJ2-1 TRBD2 TRBV19 CASSISTSGRTNNEQFF TGTGCCAGTAGTATTTCGACTAGCGGGAGGACTAACAATGAGCAGTTCTTC
14 NA TRBJ2-7 NA TRBV6-2/TRBV6-3 CASSLQGGSYEQYF TGTGCCAGCAGTTTGCAGGGGGGCTCCTACGAGCAGTACTTC
18 NA TRBJ2-1 TRBD2 TRBV5-5 CASSLGPPGTSGFNEQFF TGTGCCAGCAGCTTGGGCCCCCCCGGGACTAGCGGGTTTAATGAGCAGTTCTTC
13 NA TRBJ2-3 NA TRBV12-3/TRBV12-4 CASSQQDLDTQYF TGTGCCAGCAGCCAGCAGGACCTCGATACGCAGTATTTT
16 NA TRBJ2-7 NA TRBV3-1/TRBV3-2 CASSQLGGAPAGEQYF TGTGCCAGCAGCCAGCTCGGAGGGGCCCCGGCGGGGGAGCAGTACTTC
15 NA TRBJ2-7 TRBD1 TRBV19 CASSIRGQGPYEQYF TGTGCCAGTAGTATAAGGGGACAGGGCCCCTACGAGCAGTACTTC
13 once TRBJ2-3 TRBD1 TRBV6-5 CASTLQGTDTQYF TGTGCCAGCACCCTACAGGGGACAGATACGCAGTATTTT
14 NA TRBJ1-6 TRBD1 TRBV6-4 CASSRDRNNSPLHF TGTGCCAGCAGCCGGGACAGGAATAATTCACCCCTCCACTTT
15 NA TRBJ2-2 TRBD1 TRBV7-3 CASRGGTGSTGELFF TGTGCCAGCAGGGGAGGGACAGGGAGCACCGGGGAGCTGTTTTTT
11 NA TRBJ2-7 NA TRBV6-5 CATQRGSEQYF TGTGCCACCCAGAGAGGGTCCGAGCAGTACTTC
16 NA TRBJ2-1 NA TRBV4-3 CASSQSWADTYNEQFF TGCGCCAGCAGCCAGTCCTGGGCGGACACCTACAATGAGCAGTTCTTC
15 NA TRBJ1-1 NA TRBV12-5 CASGLHRDLNTEAFF TGTGCTAGTGGACTCCACAGGGACCTGAACACTGAAGCTTTCTTT
13 NA TRBJ2-2 NA TRBV6-6 CASSLQGTGELFF TGTGCCAGCAGTCTACAGGGTACCGGGGAGCTGTTTTTT
16 NA TRBJ1-3 NA TRBV6-1 CASSEGRVPSGNTIYF TGTGCCAGCAGTGAAGGGAGGGTACCCTCTGGAAACACCATATATTTT
13 NA TRBJ2-7 NA TRBV6-5 CASLGQPTYEQYF TGTGCCTCCCTTGGACAGCCTACCTACGAGCAGTACTTC
11 NA TRBJ2-7 NA TRBV2 CASSGDYEQYF TGTGCCAGCAGTGGGGACTACGAGCAGTACTTC
13 NA TRBJ2-5 NA TRBV7-9 CASSPRSQETQYF TGTGCCAGCAGCCCGCGATCCCAAGAGACCCAGTACTTC
14 NA TRBJ1-2 NA TRBV4-2 CASSQEPVNYGYTF TGTGCCAGCAGCCAAGAGCCAGTTAACTATGGCTACACCTTC
16 many TRBJ2-3 TRBD2 TRBV27 CASRGTSGRVTDTQYF TGTGCCAGCAGGGGGACTAGCGGGAGAGTTACAGATACGCAGTATTTT
14 NA TRBJ2-7 TRBD1 TRBV9 CASSVGTGPNEQYF TGTGCCAGCAGCGTCGGGACAGGGCCCAACGAGCAGTACTTC